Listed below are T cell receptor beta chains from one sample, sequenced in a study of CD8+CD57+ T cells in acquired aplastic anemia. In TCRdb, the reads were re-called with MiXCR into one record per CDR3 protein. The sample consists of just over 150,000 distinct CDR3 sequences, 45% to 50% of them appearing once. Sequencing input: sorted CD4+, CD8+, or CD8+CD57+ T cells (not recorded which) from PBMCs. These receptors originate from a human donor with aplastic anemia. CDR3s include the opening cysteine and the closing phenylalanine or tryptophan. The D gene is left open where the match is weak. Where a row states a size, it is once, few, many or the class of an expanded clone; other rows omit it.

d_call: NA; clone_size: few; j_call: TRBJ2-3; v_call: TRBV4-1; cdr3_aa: CASSRRSSGRGTDTQYF; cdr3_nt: TGCGCCAGCAGCCGACGGAGCAGCGGGCGGGGCACAGATACGCAGTATTTT
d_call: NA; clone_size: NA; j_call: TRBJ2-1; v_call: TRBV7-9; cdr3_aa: CASMNIEQFF; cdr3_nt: TGTGCCAGCATGAATATTGAGCAGTTCTTC
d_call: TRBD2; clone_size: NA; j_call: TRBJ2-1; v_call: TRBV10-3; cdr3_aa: CAISEMSLAGGHNEQFF; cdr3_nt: TGTGCCATCAGTGAAATGTCGCTAGCGGGAGGACACAATGAGCAGTTCTTC
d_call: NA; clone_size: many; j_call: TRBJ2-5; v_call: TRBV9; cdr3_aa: CASSGVGEETQYF; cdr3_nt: TGTGCCAGCAGCGGCGTGGGGGAGGAGACCCAGTACTTC
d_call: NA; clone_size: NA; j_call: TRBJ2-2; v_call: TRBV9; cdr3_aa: CASSVVDGNTGELFF; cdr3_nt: TGTGCCAGCAGCGTAGTGGACGGGAACACCGGGGAGCTGTTTTTT
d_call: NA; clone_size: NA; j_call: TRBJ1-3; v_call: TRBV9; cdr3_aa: CASSGQSSGNTIYF; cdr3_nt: TGTGCCAGCAGTGGACAGAGCTCTGGAAACACCATATATTTT
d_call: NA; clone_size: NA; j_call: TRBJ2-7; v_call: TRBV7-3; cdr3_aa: CASSFAEDRFAYEQYF; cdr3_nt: TGTGCCAGCAGCTTTGCCGAAGACAGGTTTGCCTACGAGCAGTACTTC
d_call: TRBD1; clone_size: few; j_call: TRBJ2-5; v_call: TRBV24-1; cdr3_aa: CATSDSRQGGQETQYF; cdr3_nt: TGTGCCACCAGTGATTCCAGACAGGGCGGCCAAGAGACCCAGTACTTC
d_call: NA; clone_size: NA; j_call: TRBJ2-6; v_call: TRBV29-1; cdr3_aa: CSVEGTRAGANVLTF; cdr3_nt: TGCAGCGTTGAAGGGACGAGGGCTGGGGCCAACGTCCTGACTTTC
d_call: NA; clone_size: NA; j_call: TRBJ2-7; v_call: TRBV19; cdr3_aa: CASSTSRGEQYF; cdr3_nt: TGTGCCAGTAGTACGTCCCGGGGCGAGCAGTACTTC
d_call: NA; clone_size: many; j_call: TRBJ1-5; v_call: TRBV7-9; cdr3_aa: CASSHRGNQPQHF; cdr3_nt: TGTGCCAGCAGCCATAGGGGTAATCAGCCCCAGCATTTT
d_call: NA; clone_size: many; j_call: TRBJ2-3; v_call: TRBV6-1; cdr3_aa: CASSGYFTDTQYF; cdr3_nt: TGTGCCAGCAGTGGCTATTTCACAGATACGCAGTATTTT
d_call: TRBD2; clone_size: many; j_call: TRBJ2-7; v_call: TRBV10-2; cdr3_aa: CASTQGITSGRVGEQYF; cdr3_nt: TGCGCCAGCACCCAGGGTATTACTAGCGGGAGGGTTGGCGAGCAGTACTTC
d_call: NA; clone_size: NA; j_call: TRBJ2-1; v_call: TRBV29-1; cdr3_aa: CSAIPASYNEQFF; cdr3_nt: TGCAGCGCTATACCAGCCTCCTACAATGAGCAGTTCTTC
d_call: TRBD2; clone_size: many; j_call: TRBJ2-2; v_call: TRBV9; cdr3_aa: CASSVLLAGNTGELFF; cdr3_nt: TGTGCCAGCAGCGTACTACTAGCGGGGAACACCGGGGAGCTGTTTTTT
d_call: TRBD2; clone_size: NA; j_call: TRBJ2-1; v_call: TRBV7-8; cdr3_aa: CASSLDTSGRYNEQFF; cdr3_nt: TGTGCCAGCAGCTTAGATACTAGCGGGAGGTACAATGAGCAGTTCTTC
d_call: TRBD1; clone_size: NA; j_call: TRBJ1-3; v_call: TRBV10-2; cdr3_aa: CASSEVGQADSGNTIYF; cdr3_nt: TGCGCCAGCAGTGAGGTGGGACAGGCCGACTCTGGAAACACCATATATTTT
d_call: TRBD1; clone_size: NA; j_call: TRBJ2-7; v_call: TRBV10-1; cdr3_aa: CASSDRGTHEQYF; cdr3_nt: TGCGCCAGCAGTGACAGGGGGACCCACGAGCAGTACTTC
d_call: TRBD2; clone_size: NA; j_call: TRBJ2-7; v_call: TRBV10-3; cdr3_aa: CANSYSLAGTSGGEQYF; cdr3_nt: TGTGCCAACAGTTACTCGCTAGCGGGGACTAGCGGTGGGGAGCAGTACTTC
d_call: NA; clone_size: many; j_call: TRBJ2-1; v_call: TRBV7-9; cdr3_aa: CASSLVGDGEQFF; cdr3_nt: TGTGCCAGCAGCTTAGTAGGGGATGGTGAGCAGTTCTTC
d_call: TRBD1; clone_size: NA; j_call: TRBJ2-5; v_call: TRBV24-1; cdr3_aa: CATSGTGVGKETQYF; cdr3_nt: TGTGCCACCAGTGGGACAGGGGTCGGGAAAGAGACCCAGTACTTC
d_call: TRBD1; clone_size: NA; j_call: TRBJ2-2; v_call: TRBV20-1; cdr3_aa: CSARDSRQGDTGELFF; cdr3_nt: TGCAGTGCTAGAGATAGCAGGCAGGGGGACACCGGGGAGCTGTTTTTT
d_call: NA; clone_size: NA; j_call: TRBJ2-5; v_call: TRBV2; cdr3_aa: CASSTSRVLGETQYF; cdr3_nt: TGTGCCAGCAGTACATCGAGGGTTTTAGGGGAGACCCAGTACTTC
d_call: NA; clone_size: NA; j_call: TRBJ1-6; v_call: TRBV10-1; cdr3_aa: CASSESAQTPLHF; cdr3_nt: TGCGCCAGCAGTGAGTCGGCCCAAACACCCCTCCACTTT
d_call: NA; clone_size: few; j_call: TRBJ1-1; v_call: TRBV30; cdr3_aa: CAWSQDGNTEAFF; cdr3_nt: TGTGCCTGGAGTCAGGACGGGAACACTGAAGCTTTCTTT
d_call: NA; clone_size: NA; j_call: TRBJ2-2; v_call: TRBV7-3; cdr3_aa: CASRLANTGELFF; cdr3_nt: TGTGCCAGCAGGTTGGCTAACACCGGGGAGCTGTTTTTT
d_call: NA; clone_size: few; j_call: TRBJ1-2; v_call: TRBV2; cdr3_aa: CASSDQGRYGYTF; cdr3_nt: TGTGCCAGCAGTGATCAGGGGCGCTATGGCTACACCTTC
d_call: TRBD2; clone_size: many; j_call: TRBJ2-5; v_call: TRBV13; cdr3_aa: CASSEGLAQETQYF; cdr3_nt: TGTGCCAGCAGCGAGGGACTAGCCCAAGAGACCCAGTACTTC
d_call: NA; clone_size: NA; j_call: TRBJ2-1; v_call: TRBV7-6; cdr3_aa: CASSFLEDEQFF; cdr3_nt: TGTGCCAGCAGCTTCCTCGAGGATGAGCAGTTCTTC
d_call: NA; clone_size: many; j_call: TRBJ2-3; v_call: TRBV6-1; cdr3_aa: CASSALGRASTDTQYF; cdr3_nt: TGTGCCAGCAGTGCTCTAGGTAGGGCTAGCACAGATACGCAGTATTTT
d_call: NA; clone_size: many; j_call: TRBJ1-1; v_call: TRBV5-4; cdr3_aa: CASSPEGGEAFF; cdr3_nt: TGTGCCAGCAGCCCCGAAGGAGGTGAAGCTTTCTTT
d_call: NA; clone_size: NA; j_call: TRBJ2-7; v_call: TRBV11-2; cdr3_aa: CASSLGSLLEQYF; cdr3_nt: TGTGCCAGCAGCTTAGGGTCCCTTCTGGAGCAGTACTTC
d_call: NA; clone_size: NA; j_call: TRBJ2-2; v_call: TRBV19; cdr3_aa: CASSISHNTGELFF; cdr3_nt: TGTGCCAGTAGTATCTCCCACAACACCGGGGAGCTGTTTTTT
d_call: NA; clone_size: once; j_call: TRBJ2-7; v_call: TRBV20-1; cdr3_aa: CSANRGGEQYF; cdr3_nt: TGCAGTGCCAACAGGGGAGGGGAGCAGTACTTC
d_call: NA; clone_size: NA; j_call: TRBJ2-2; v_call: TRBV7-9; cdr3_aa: CASGPFAANTGELFF; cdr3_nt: TGTGCCAGCGGGCCCTTCGCGGCGAACACCGGGGAGCTGTTTTTT
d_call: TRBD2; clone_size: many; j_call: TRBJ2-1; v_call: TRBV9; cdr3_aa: CASSAAGTSGIRDEQFF; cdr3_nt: TGTGCCAGCAGCGCGGCCGGGACTAGCGGGATTCGGGATGAGCAGTTCTTC
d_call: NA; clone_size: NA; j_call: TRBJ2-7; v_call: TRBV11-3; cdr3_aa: CASSSLGTKTYEQYF; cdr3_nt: TGTGCCAGCAGCTCTTTGGGGACGAAGACCTACGAGCAGTACTTC
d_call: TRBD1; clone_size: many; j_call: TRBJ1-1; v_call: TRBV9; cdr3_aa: CASSVTGVNTEAFF; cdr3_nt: TGTGCCAGCAGCGTAACAGGGGTGAACACTGAAGCTTTCTTT
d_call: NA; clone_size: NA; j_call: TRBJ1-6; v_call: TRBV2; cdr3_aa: CASSEAQTADNSPLHF; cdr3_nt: TGTGCCAGCAGTGAAGCGCAGACAGCTGATAATTCACCCCTCCACTTT
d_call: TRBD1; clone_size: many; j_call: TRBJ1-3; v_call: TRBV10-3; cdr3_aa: CAISETGEVAGNTIYF; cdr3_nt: TGTGCCATCAGTGAGACAGGGGAAGTTGCTGGAAACACCATATATTTT
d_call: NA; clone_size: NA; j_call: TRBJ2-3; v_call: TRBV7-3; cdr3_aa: CASSLGQFSTDTQYF; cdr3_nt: TGTGCCAGCAGCTTAGGACAGTTTAGCACAGATACGCAGTATTTT
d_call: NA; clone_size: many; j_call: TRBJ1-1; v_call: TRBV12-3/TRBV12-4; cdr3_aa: CASSFGGMNTEAFF; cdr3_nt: TGTGCCAGCAGTTTTGGGGGGATGAACACTGAAGCTTTCTTT
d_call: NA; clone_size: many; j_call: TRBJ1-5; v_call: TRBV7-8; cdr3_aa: CASSGPGTSGGQPQHF; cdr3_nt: TGTGCCAGCAGCGGTCCCGGGACATCGGGCGGTCAGCCCCAGCATTTT
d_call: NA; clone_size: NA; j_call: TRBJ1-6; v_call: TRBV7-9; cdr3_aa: CASSSSSGSPLHF; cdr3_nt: TGTGCCAGCAGCTCATCGTCTGGGTCACCCCTCCACTTT
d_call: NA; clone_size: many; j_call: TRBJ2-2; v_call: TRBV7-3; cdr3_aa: CASSYPTGELFF; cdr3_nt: TGTGCCAGCAGCTATCCCACCGGGGAGCTGTTTTTT
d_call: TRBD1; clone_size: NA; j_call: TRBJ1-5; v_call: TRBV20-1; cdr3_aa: CSARGGPTGSPGPYSSQPQHF; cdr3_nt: TGCAGTGCTAGGGGGGGGCCGACAGGGAGTCCTGGTCCGTATAGCAGTCAGCCCCAGCATTTT
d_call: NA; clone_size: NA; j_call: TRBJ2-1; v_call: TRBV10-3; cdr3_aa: CASASRGVSYNEQFF; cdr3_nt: TGTGCCAGCGCAAGTCGGGGCGTTTCCTACAATGAGCAGTTCTTC
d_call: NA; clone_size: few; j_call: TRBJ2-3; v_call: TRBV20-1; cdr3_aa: CSAPDGSTADTQYF; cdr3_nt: TGCAGTGCCCCAGACGGGTCGACGGCAGATACGCAGTATTTT
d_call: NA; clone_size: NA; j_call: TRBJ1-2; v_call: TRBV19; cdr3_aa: CASNLGQHAYTF; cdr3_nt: TGTGCCAGTAACTTGGGTCAGCATGCCTACACCTTC
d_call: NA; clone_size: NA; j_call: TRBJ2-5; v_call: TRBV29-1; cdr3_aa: CSVGSGETQYF; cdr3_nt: TGCAGCGTTGGGAGCGGGGAGACCCAGTACTTC
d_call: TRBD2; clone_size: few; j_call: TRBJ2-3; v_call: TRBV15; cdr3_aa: CATSSGGDTDTQYF; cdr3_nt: TGTGCCACCAGCAGCGGGGGGGACACAGATACGCAGTATTTT
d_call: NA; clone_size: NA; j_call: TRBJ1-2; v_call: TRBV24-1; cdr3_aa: CAIGQNGGYTF; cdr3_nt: TGTGCCATCGGGCAGAATGGCGGCTACACCTTC
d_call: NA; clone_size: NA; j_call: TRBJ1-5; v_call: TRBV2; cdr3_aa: CASSLRQISNRPQHF; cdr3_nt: TGTGCCAGCAGTTTAAGGCAGATTAGCAATCGGCCCCAGCATTTT